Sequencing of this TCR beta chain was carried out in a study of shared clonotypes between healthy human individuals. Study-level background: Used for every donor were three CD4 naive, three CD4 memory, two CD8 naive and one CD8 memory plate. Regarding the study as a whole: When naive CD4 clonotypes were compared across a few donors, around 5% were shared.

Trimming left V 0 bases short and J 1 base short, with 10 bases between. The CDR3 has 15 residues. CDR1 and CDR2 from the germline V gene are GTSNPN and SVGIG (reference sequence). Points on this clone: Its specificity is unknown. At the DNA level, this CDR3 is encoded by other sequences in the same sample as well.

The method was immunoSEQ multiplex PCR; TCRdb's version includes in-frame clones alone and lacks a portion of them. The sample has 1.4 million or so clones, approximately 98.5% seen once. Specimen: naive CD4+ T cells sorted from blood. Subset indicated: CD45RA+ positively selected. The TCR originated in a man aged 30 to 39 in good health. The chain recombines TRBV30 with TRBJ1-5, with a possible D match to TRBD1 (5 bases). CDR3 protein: CAWSVRRGSNQPQHF. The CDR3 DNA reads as TGTGCCTGGAGTGTACGGAGGGGAAGCAATCAGCCCCAGCATTTT.